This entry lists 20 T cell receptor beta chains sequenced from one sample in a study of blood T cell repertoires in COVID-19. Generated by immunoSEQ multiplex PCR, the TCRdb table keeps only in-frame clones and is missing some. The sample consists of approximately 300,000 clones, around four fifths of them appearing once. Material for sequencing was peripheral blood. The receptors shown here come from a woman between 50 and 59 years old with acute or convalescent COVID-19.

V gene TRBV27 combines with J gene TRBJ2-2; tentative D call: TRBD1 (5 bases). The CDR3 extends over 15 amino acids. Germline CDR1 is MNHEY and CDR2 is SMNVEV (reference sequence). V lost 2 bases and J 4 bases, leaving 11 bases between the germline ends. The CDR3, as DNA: TGTGCCAGCAGTTTAAGGGGTCAGCCCACCGGGGAGCTGTTTTTT. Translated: CASSLRGQPTGELFF.

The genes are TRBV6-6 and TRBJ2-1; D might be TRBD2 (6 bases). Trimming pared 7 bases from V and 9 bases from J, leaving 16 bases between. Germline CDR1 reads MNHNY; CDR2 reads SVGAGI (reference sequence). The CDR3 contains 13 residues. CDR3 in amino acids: CASTFTGETEQFF. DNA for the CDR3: TGTGCCAGCACCTTTACGGGAGAAACTGAGCAGTTCTTC.

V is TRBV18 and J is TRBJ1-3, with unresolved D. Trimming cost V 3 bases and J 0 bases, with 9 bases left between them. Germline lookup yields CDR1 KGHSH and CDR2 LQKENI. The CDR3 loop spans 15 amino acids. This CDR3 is CASSPRSLSGNTIYF. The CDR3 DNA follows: TGTGCCAGCTCACCTAGAAGCCTCTCTGGAAACACCATATATTTT.

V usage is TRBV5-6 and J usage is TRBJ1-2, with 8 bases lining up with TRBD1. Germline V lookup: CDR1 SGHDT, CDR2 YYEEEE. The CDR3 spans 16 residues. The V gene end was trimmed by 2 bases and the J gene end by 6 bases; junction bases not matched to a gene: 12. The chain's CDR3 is CASSFYLGQGVHGYTF. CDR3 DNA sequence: TGTGCCAGCAGCTTTTACCTAGGACAGGGAGTTCATGGCTACACCTTC.

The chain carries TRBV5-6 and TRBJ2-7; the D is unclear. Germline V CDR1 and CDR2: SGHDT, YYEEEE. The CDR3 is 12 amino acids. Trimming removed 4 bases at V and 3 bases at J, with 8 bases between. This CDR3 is CASSLSGYEQYV. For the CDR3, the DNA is TGTGCCAGCAGCCTTTCGGGCTACGAGCAGTACGTC.

The CDR3 reads CASSVVAGLAYTQYF. The CDR3 bases are TGTGCCAGCAGCGTAGTGGCGGGACTAGCCTATACGCAGTATTTT. The genes are TRBV9 and TRBJ2-3, with TRBD2 identical over 9 bases. This CDR3 has 15 amino acids. The ends lost 0 bases at V and 7 bases at J; junction bases unmatched: 6. Germline CDR1 reads SGDLS; CDR2 reads YYNGEE.

The CDR3 region is CASSLYQGAGEKLFF. In DNA, the CDR3 is TGCGCCAGCAGCTTGTATCAGGGGGCGGGCGAAAAACTGTTTTTT. The V call is TRBV5-1, the J call TRBJ1-4; 8 bases line up with TRBD1. The CDR3 length is 15 residues. Germline-derived CDR1 and CDR2 are SGHRS and YFSETQ. The V and J ends lost 1 base and 8 bases, in that order; junction bases with no gene match: 7.

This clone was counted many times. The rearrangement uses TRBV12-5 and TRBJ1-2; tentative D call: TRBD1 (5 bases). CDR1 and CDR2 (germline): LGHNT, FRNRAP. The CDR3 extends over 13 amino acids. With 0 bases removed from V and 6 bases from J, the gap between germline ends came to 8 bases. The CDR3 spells CASGLVLGDGYTF. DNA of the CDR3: TGTGCTAGTGGTTTGGTGCTAGGGGATGGCTACACCTTC. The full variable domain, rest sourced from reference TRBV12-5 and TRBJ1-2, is DARVTQTPRHKVTEMGQEVTMRCQPILGHNTVFWYRQTMMQGLELLAYFRNRAPLDDSGMPKDRFSAEMPDATLATLKIQPSEPRDSAVYFCASGLVLGDGYTFGSGTRLTVV.

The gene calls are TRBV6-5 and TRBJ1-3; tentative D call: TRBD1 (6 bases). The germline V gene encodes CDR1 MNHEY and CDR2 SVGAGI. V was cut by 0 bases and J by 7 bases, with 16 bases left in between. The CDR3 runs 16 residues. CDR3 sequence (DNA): TGTGCCAGCAGTTACTCCCCGACAGGCCGGAGGAACACCATATATTTT. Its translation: CASSYSPTGRRNTIYF.

CDR3 amino acids: CASSRDSSEAFF. CDR3 sequence (DNA): TGTGCCAGCAGCCGGGACAGCTCTGAAGCTTTCTTT. J is TRBJ1-1 and V is TRBV5-6; 7 bases are shared with TRBD1. The germline V gene encodes CDR1 SGHDT and CDR2 YYEEEE. The V segment lost 4 bases and the J segment 6 bases; nucleotides outside the gene matches: 3. The CDR3 extends over 12 amino acids. Complete variable domain (other parts from reference TRBV5-6 and TRBJ1-1): DAGVTQSPTHLIKTRGQQVTLRCSPKSGHDTVSWYQQALGQGPQFIFQYYEEEERQRGNFPDRFSGHQFPNYSSELNVNALLLGDSALYLCASSRDSSEAFFGQGTRLTVV.

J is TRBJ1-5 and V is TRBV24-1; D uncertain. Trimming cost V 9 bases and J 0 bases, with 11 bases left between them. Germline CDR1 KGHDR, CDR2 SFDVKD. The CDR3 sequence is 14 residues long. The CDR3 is CATSTPGSNQPQHF. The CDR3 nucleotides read TGTGCCACCTCCACTCCAGGTAGCAATCAGCCCCAGCATTTT.

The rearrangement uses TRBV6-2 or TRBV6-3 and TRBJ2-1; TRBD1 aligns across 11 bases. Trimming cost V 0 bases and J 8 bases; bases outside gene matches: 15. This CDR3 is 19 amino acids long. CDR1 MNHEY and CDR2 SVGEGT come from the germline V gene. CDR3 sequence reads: CASSYSRTGGEGPGHEQFF. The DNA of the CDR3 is TGTGCCAGCAGTTACTCGAGGACAGGGGGCGAGGGTCCGGGGCATGAGCAGTTCTTC.

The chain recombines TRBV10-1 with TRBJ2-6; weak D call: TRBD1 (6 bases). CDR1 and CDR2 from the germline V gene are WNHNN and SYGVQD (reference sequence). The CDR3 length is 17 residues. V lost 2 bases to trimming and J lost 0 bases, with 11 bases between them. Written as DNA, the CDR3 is TGCGCCAGCAGTGAGACAGGGAGCCTCTCTGGGGCCAACGTCCTGACTTTC. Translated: CASSETGSLSGANVLTF.

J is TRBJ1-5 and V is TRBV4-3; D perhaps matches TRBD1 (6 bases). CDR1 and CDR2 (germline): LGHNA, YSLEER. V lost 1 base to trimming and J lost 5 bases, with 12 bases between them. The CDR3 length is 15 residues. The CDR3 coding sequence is TGCGCCAGCAGCCAAGGCACAGGGAGCTATCAGCCCCAGCATTTT. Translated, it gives CASSQGTGSYQPQHF.

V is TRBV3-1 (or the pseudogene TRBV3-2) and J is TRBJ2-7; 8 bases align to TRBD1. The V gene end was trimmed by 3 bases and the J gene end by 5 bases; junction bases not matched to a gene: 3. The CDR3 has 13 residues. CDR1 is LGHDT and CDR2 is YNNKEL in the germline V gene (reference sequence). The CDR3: CASSHRTGNEQYF. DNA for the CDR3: TGTGCCAGCAGCCATCGGACAGGGAACGAGCAGTACTTC.

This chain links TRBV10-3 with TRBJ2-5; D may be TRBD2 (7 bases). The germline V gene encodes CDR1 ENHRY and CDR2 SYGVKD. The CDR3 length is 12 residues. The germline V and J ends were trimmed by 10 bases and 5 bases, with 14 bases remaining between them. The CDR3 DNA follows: TGTGCCACCCGGGGGGCCGGGGAGACCCAGTACTTC. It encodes CATRGAGETQYF.

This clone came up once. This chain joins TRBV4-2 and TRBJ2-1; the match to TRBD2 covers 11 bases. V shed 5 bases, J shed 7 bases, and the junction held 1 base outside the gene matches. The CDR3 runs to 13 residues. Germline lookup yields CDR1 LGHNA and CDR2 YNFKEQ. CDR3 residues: CASSVAGGNEQFF. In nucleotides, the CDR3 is TGTGCCAGCAGCGTAGCGGGAGGGAATGAGCAGTTCTTC.

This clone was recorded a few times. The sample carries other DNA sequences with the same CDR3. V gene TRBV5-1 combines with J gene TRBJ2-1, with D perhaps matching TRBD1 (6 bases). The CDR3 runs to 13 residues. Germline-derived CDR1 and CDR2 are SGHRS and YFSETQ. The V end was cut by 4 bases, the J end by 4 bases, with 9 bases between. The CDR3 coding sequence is TGCGCCAGCAGCCCGGACAGATACAATGAGCAGTTCTTC. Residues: CASSPDRYNEQFF. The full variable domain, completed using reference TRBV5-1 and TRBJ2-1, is KAGVTQTPRYLIKTRGQQVTLSCSPISGHRSVSWYQQTPGQGLQFLFEYFSETQRNKGNFPGRFSGRQFSNSRSEMNVSTLELGDSALYLCASSPDRYNEQFFGPGTRLTVL.

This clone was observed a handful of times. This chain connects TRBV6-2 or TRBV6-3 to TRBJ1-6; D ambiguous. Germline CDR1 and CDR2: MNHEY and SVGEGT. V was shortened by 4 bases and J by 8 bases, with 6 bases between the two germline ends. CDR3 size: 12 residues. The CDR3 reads CASSSLYSPLHF. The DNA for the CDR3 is TGTGCCAGCAGTTCCCTTTATTCACCCCTCCACTTT.

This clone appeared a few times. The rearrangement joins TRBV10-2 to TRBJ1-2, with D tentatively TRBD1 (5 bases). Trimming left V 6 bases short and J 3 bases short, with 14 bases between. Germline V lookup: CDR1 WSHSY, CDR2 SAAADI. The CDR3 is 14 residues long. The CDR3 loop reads CASRGHGEDYGYTF. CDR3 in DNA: TGCGCCAGCAGGGGGCATGGGGAGGACTATGGCTACACCTTC.